The table lists the clone carrying this T cell receptor beta chain with a few counts. What it binds is unknown. TCRdb reanalysed the 5' RACE reads using MiXCR and keeps one entry per CDR3 protein. The data show 1.5 million or so distinct CDR3 sequences, around 29% seen once. With no exceptions, donors were healthy Caucasians. CDR3 size: 14 residues. CDR1 ENHRY and CDR2 SYGVKD come from the germline V gene. The sample originates from a study of identical twins. General study points: Modeled out-of-frame TCR alpha sharing in monozygotic twins fell below observed levels. Sharing of beta out-of-frame sequences by twins showed a weaker excess.

The V call is TRBV10-3, the J call TRBJ2-5; D might be TRBD2 (6 bases). The closer fit of TRBJ2-7 to the DNA end suggests the J call may be wrong. The sequence was collected from a newborn girl in good health. The source material was cord blood. DNA for the CDR3: TGTGCCATCAGTGAGGGGGCTAGTAGCGGCGAGCAGTACTTC. It yields the protein CAISEGASSGEQYF.